This T cell receptor beta chain originates from a study of cytomegalovirus exposure and HLA in healthy donors. Both 60 Vbeta primers and 13 Jbeta primers went into the PCR. Measured with immunoSEQ multiplex PCR; TCRdb has only the in-frame clones, and not every one. Of roughly 92,000 clones listed, 60% to 80% are singletons. General study points: Apart from CMV serostatus, no immune exposure information was available.

On this clone: Its cognate antigen is unknown.

Germline CDR1 reads MGHRA; CDR2 reads YSYEKL. The CDR3 is made up of 16 amino acids. J gave up 3 bases and V 2 bases, and 7 bases lay outside the gene matches. The sequence came from a woman between 45 and 65 years old in good health and CMV-seropositive. V gene TRBV4-1 combines with J gene TRBJ1-3, with 7 bases fitting TRBD1. The specimen sequenced was PBMCs. This CDR3 reads CASSQSPPGGGNTIYF. The DNA of the CDR3 is TGCGCCAGCAGCCAAAGCCCCCCAGGGGGTGGAAACACCATATATTTT.